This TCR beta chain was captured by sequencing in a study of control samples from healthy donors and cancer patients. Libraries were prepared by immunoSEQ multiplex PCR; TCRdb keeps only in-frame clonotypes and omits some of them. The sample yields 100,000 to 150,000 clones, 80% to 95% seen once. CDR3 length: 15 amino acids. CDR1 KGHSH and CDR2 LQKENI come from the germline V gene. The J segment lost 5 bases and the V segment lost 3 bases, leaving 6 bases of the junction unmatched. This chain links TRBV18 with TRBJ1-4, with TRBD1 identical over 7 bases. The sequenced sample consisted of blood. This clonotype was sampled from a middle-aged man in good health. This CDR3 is CASSPPGQRNEKLFF. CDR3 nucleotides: TGTGCCAGCTCACCCCCGGGACAGAGAAATGAAAAACTGTTTTTT. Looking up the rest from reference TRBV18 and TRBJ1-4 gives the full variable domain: NAGVMQNPRHLVRRRGQEARLRCSPMKGHSHVYWYRQLPEEGLKFMVYLQKENIIDESGMPKERFSAEFPKEGPSILRIQQVVRGDSAAYFCASSPPGQRNEKLFFGSGTQLSVL.